This entry features one T cell receptor (beta chain) sequence. Antigen unknown. This sample is part of a study of OX40 agonist ivuxolimab in advanced cancers. About the study: Among those treated, three patients had partial responses, one with hepatocellular carcinoma and two with cutaneous melanoma.

The V and J ends lost 10 bases and 5 bases respectively, with 26 bases between them. The CDR3 has 16 amino acids. Germline V gene data show CDR1 as ENHRY and CDR2 as SYGVKD. Findings of the study overall: Some of the lowest clonal expansion was seen in partial responders at 0.1-3.0 mg/kg.

The repertoire was sequenced with immunoSEQ multiplex PCR; TCRdb's copy has only in-frame clones and lacks some. The table shows 55,000 to 70,000 clones, with around four fifths occurring only once. The sample was CD4+ or CD8+ T cells sorted from blood, taken in a trial of the OX40 agonist ivuxolimab. The sequence came from an adult with an advanced solid tumor such as melanoma, head and neck, liver or kidney cancer. The chain employs TRBV10-3 and TRBJ1-1; tentative D call: TRBD1 (5 bases). Here the CDR3 reads CATGRGDRSGGTEAFF. The CDR3 DNA reads TGTGCCACCGGACGAGGAGACAGAAGTGGGGGTACTGAAGCTTTCTTT.